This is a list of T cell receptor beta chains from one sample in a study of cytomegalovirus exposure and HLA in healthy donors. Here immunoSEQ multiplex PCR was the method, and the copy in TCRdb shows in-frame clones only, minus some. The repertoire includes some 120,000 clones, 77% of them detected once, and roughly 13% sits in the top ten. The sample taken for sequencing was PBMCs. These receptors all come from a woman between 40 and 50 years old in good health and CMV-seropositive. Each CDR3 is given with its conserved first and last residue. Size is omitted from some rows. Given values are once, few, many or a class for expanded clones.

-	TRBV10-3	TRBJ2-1	CATLAGGPSYNEQFF
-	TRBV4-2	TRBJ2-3	CASSQPHGTSGSQYF
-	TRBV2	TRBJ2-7	CASSDRTVYEQYF
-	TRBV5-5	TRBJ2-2	CASSFEVAGGTGELFF
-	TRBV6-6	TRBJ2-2	CASSRLSNTGELFF
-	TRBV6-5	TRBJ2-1	CATRGRNNNEQFF
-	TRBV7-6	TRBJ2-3	CASSISSVSDTQYF
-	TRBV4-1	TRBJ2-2	CASKKGPAGANTGELFF
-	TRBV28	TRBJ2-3	CASSFWTSGPSSSTDTQYF
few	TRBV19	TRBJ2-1	CASMGGLQNNEQFF
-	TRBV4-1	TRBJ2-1	CASSLLHGVNNEQFF
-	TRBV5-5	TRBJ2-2	CASSPRGGTSGELFF
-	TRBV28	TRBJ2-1	CASSLTGSKDEQFF
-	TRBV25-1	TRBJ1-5	CASSASYSNQPQHF
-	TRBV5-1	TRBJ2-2	CASRDLRAGTGELFF
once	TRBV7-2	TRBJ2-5	CASSLRSGQETQYF